This T cell receptor (beta chain) was documented in a study of T cells in Graves' hyperthyroidism and ophthalmopathy. TCR beta CDR3 region amplification was performed from RNA transcripts. HTBI primers were employed in a first-round RT-PCR of the TCR CDR3. One entry per CDR3 protein, called by TCRdb with MiXCR from the multiplex PCR reads. The data contain about 350,000 distinct CDR3 sequences, roughly 13% of them singletons. Only a few counts were recorded for this clonotype. Its matching antigen is unknown. This could be a read error, since a much larger clone is one nucleotide away. Germline V gives CDR1 SEHNR, CDR2 FQNEAQ (reference sequence). With 5 bases removed from V and 2 bases from J, the gap between germline ends came to 13 bases. This CDR3 has 15 amino acids. Overall study results and limits: The blood repertoire included most of the expanded thyroid clonotypes above 0.001.

Sequenced: blood. The rearrangement links TRBV7-9 to TRBJ1-5, with D hard to call. The clonotype was recovered from a woman in her 40s with Graves' ophthalmopathy. The CDR3 bases are TGTGCCAGCAGCCCAACCGGGTTCGGCAATCAGCCCCAGCATTTT. This sequence encodes CASSPTGFGNQPQHF.